This is a list of T cell receptor beta chains from one sample in a study of T cell responses to AZD1222 COVID-19 vaccine. Some clones are missing from TCRdb's copy, which holds only in-frame ones; the method was immunoSEQ multiplex PCR. The sample gives 100,000 or so clones, roughly 87% of which show up once; more than 15% is in the top ten. Sequenced here: peripheral blood, sampled on day 0 of AZD1222 vaccination. These receptors were collected from an adult in good health. Each CDR3 is given with its conserved first and last residue. D genes are given only for firm matches. Size values are once, few and many counts, or a class for expanded clones, and some rows have none.

.,TRBJ1-6,.,TRBV3-1/TRBV3-2,TGTGCCAGCAGCCAAATCGGTTCTGGGATCTCCTATAATTCACCCCTCCACTTT,CASSQIGSGISYNSPLHF
TRBD1,TRBJ1-3,.,TRBV27,TGTGCCAGCAGCTCAATCTCGACAGGGGTTGGAAACACCATATATTTT,CASSSISTGVGNTIYF
TRBD2,TRBJ2-1,.,TRBV18,TGTGCCAGCTCACCGGGGGGGCTAGCGGGGAACAATGAGCAGTTCTTC,CASSPGGLAGNNEQFF
.,TRBJ1-5,.,TRBV5-1,TGCGCCAGCAGCTTGGTCCCCTCCGACAACAATCAGCCCCAGCATTTT,CASSLVPSDNNQPQHF
.,TRBJ2-3,.,TRBV7-6,TGTGCCAGCAGCTTAGGGTCTGGGGCCAACTCGGGAGATACGCAGTATTTT,CASSLGSGANSGDTQYF
.,TRBJ2-3,.,TRBV11-3,TGTGCCAGCAGCTTAGTAGCGGTATCAGATACGCAGTATTTT,CASSLVAVSDTQYF
.,TRBJ1-4,once,TRBV2,TGTGCCAGCAGTGATGATTTGGGGGACTTAACTAATGAAAAACTGTTTTTT,CASSDDLGDLTNEKLFF
.,TRBJ1-5,.,TRBV2,TGTGCCAGCAACCCAGACAATCAGCCCCAGCATTTT,CASNPDNQPQHF
.,TRBJ1-2,.,TRBV2,TGTGCCAGCAGGCTAGGAGGGCCTCTCTATGGCTACACCTTC,CASRLGGPLYGYTF
.,TRBJ2-6,.,TRBV7-9,TGTGCCAGCAGCCCAACAGTCCTCCTCTCTGGGGCCAACGTCCTGACTTTC,CASSPTVLLSGANVLTF
.,TRBJ2-2,.,TRBV30,TGTGCCTGGAAAGGCTTTAACACCGGGGAGCTGTTTTTT,CAWKGFNTGELFF
.,TRBJ2-5,once,TRBV5-1,TGCGCCAGCAGCTTGCCAGGGGTCCAAGAGACCCAGTACTTC,CASSLPGVQETQYF
TRBD1,TRBJ2-2,.,TRBV19,TGTGCCAGCAGTCCTCTGCGGACAGGGTCCACCGGGGAGCTGTTTTTT,CASSPLRTGSTGELFF
TRBD1,TRBJ1-2,.,TRBV4-1,TGCGCCAGCAGCCACGTAGGGACAGGGGTTGGCTATGGCTACACCTTC,CASSHVGTGVGYGYTF
.,TRBJ1-4,.,TRBV7-9,TGTGCCAGCAGCTTAGACTTCGGTAATGAAAAACTGTTTTTT,CASSLDFGNEKLFF
.,TRBJ2-1,once,TRBV7-3,TGTGCCAGCAGCTTATCCGGACGGAACAATGAGCAGTTCTTC,CASSLSGRNNEQFF
.,TRBJ2-7,.,TRBV11-3,TGTGCCAGCAGCGCTCGCGGGACAGATGCCTACGAGCAGTACTTC,CASSARGTDAYEQYF
.,TRBJ1-4,.,TRBV5-1,TGCGCCAGCAGTCCAGACAGTCAGAATGAAAAACTGTTTTTT,CASSPDSQNEKLFF
.,TRBJ2-5,.,TRBV11-2,TGTGCCAGCAGCTTAAACAGGCAAGAGACCCAGTACTTC,CASSLNRQETQYF
.,TRBJ1-3,.,TRBV6-5,TGTGCCAGCAGCAATGACAGGAGCTCTGGAAACACCATATATTTT,CASSNDRSSGNTIYF
.,TRBJ1-4,.,TRBV5-6,TGTGCCAGCAGCTCCACAACACTCGAAAAACTGTTTTTT,CASSSTTLEKLFF
TRBD1,TRBJ1-2,.,TRBV5-1,TGCGCCAGCAGCTACGGGACAGGCTATGGCTACACCTTC,CASSYGTGYGYTF
TRBD2,TRBJ2-7,.,TRBV30,TGTGCCTGGAGGCCCGGACTAGCGGGAGGAGGAGAGCAGTACTTC,CAWRPGLAGGGEQYF
.,TRBJ1-1,few,TRBV27,TGTGCCAGCAGGGAGAACACTGAAGCTTTCTTT,CASRENTEAFF
.,TRBJ2-3,.,TRBV3-1/TRBV3-2,TGTGCCAGCAGACAACTAGGCACAGATACGCAGTATTTT,CASRQLGTDTQYF
.,TRBJ1-6,once,TRBV20-1,TGCAGTGCTAGAGCGCCGTCCCTCCACTTT,CSARAPSLHF
TRBD1,TRBJ1-2,.,TRBV6-5,TGTGCCAGCACCTACAGGGGCAATGGCTACACCTTC,CASTYRGNGYTF
.,TRBJ1-1,.,TRBV2,TGTGCCAGCAGTATTGCTTTCTTT,CASSIAFF
.,TRBJ2-7,.,TRBV28,TGTGCCAGCAGTTTTCCGGTTGCTGTTGCTCACTACGAGCAGTACTTC,CASSFPVAVAHYEQYF
.,TRBJ2-1,.,TRBV7-9,TGTGCCAGCAGCTTAGCGGCAGGGCCCAATGAGCAGTTCTTC,CASSLAAGPNEQFF
.,TRBJ1-4,.,TRBV6-1,TGTGCCAGCAGTGAATCTATCGGGGAAGCTAATGAAAAACTGTTTTTT,CASSESIGEANEKLFF
.,TRBJ1-4,.,TRBV11-2,TGTGCCAGCAGCTTAATGGGGATGACTAATGAAAAACTGTTTTTT,CASSLMGMTNEKLFF
.,TRBJ1-5,.,TRBV20-1,TGCAGTGCTAGTACGGCAGGCCCCAATCAGCCCCAGCATTTT,CSASTAGPNQPQHF
.,TRBJ2-7,.,TRBV5-1,TGCGCCAGCAGCGTGACACCTTCCTACGAGCAGTACTTC,CASSVTPSYEQYF
TRBD2,TRBJ2-3,once,TRBV19,TGTGCCAGTGGCCTAGCGGGTGGCACAGATACGCAGTATTTT,CASGLAGGTDTQYF
TRBD2,TRBJ2-4,.,TRBV10-3,TGTGCCATCAGTGAGTCATCGCTAGCGGGAGGGCATCTAAACATTCAGTACTTC,CAISESSLAGGHLNIQYF
.,TRBJ2-1,once,TRBV19,TGTGCCAGTAGTCCAGTGGTGGGGGAGGTTTACAATGAGCAGTTCTTC,CASSPVVGEVYNEQFF
TRBD2,TRBJ2-7,.,TRBV5-1,TGCGCCAGCAGTGATCTGACTAGCGGGAGGGGGCCCTACGAGCAGTACTTC,CASSDLTSGRGPYEQYF
.,TRBJ2-3,.,TRBV5-4,TGTGCCAGCAGCTTGGACGGTTTCGGCGGGACTAGCACAGATACGCAGTATTTT,CASSLDGFGGTSTDTQYF
TRBD1,TRBJ1-3,.,TRBV6-1,TGTGCCAGCAGGGAACAGGGACAGGGTACTGGAAACACCATATATTTT,CASREQGQGTGNTIYF
.,TRBJ2-7,.,TRBV3-1/TRBV3-2,TGTGCCAGCAGCTCAATGGTCCTTGCCTACGAGCAGTACTTC,CASSSMVLAYEQYF
.,TRBJ1-2,.,TRBV19,TGTGCCAGTAGTAAAGCCTGGATTTTGGACTATGGCTACACCTTC,CASSKAWILDYGYTF
TRBD2,TRBJ2-7,.,TRBV7-9,TGTGCCAGCAGCCCAGGACTAGCTATTGCCGACGAGCAGTACTTC,CASSPGLAIADEQYF
TRBD1,TRBJ2-3,.,TRBV5-1,TGCGCCAGCAGCGAGTCTGGACAGGGCGCACTCTATACGCAGTATTTT,CASSESGQGALYTQYF
.,TRBJ1-2,.,TRBV2,TGTGCCAGCAGTGAGGGACGGGAGTTCTATGGCTACACCTTC,CASSEGREFYGYTF
.,TRBJ1-6,.,TRBV9,TGTGCCAGCAGCCCTCGGGACCCGCTTTCACCCCTCCACTTT,CASSPRDPLSPLHF
.,TRBJ2-1,few,TRBV11-2,TGTGCCAGCAGCAAAACGGCGCGGGGACGGAGCTACAATGAGCAGTTCTTC,CASSKTARGRSYNEQFF
TRBD1,TRBJ1-2,.,TRBV28,TGTGCCAGCAGTTTATTACAGGGGGATTCTAACTATGGCTACACCTTC,CASSLLQGDSNYGYTF
.,TRBJ2-7,.,TRBV19,TGTGCCAGTAGTATTCAGGGGCTTGGCGAGCAGTACTTC,CASSIQGLGEQYF
.,TRBJ2-1,.,TRBV28,TGTGCCAGCAGCCCCGGTAAATATAGCGGAAACAATGAGCAGTTCTTC,CASSPGKYSGNNEQFF
TRBD2,TRBJ2-1,once,TRBV18,TGTGCCAGCTCACCACCAAGTCTAGCGGACAATGAGCAGTTCTTC,CASSPPSLADNEQFF
.,TRBJ2-5,.,TRBV10-3,TGTGCCATCAGTCGGATGGACAGCCAAGAGACCCAGTACTTC,CAISRMDSQETQYF
TRBD1,TRBJ1-2,.,TRBV30,TGTGCCTGGGCCCAGGGGGGACGGGGCTACACCTTC,CAWAQGGRGYTF